The 25 T cell receptor beta chains presented below share a single source sample, sequenced in a study of vaccination effects on CD4 cells after COVID-19. The antigens these receptors bind are not known. Sequencing was preceded by expansion of antigen-specific CD4+ T cells with viral peptide pools in the ViraFEST assay. The authors isolated CD4+ T cells after roughly 10 days of culture. None of the vaccinated had previously contracted SARS-CoV-2, and their nucleocapsid antibodies tested negative. Repertoires were generated with immunoSEQ multiplex PCR, while TCRdb's copy carries only in-frame clones and drops some. Of about 73,000 clones listed, around 74% are singletons. Sequences were derived from CD4+ T cells from PBMCs cultured with HCoV-NL63 spike peptides, sampled before COVID-19 vaccination. These receptors all stem from a human donor who received a COVID-19 vaccine.

This clone was detected a few times. This chain joins TRBV7-2 and TRBJ1-5, with 8 bases identical to TRBD1. CDR3 size: 14 residues. Unmatched junction bases numbered 5, after V lost 4 bases and J lost 6 bases. Germline V gives CDR1 SGHTA, CDR2 FQGNSA. DNA of the CDR3: TGTGCCAGCAGCTCGGGACAGGAGGGTCAGCCCCAGCATTTT. Amino acids: CASSSGQEGQPQHF. Full variable domain (missing parts from reference TRBV7-2 and TRBJ1-5): GAGVSQSPSNKVTEKGKDVELRCDPISGHTALYWYRQSLGQGLEFLIYFQGNSAPDKSGLPSDRFSAERTGGSVSTLTIQRTQQEDSAVYLCASSSGQEGQPQHFGDGTRLSIL.

The chain links TRBV7-8 to TRBJ1-1, with D possibly being TRBD1 (6 bases). The CDR3 spans 16 residues. CDR1 and CDR2 (germline): SGHVS, FQNEAQ. V was cut by 6 bases and J by 9 bases, with 26 bases left in between. CDR3 DNA sequence: TGTGCCAGCAGAGCAGGAGGGGGATTCGGACAACCTAAAGCTTTCTTT. It codes for CASRAGGGFGQPKAFF.

This clone was seen more than once but under ten times. The gene calls are TRBV19 and TRBJ1-4, with D possibly being TRBD1 (6 bases). Germline lookup yields CDR1 LNHDA and CDR2 SQIVND (reference sequence). With 9 bases removed from V and 0 bases from J, the gap between germline ends came to 14 bases. The CDR3 runs to 15 residues. CDR3 DNA: TGTGCCAGCCGGCCGGGACACGCAACTAATGAAAAACTGTTTTTT. Translated, it gives CASRPGHATNEKLFF.

This chain links TRBV6-2 or TRBV6-3 with TRBJ2-1; D is possibly TRBD2 (5 bases). Trimming stripped 0 bases from V and 4 bases from J, with 13 bases between. The germline gives CDR1 MNHEY, CDR2 SVGEGT. The CDR3 totals 16 residues. The CDR3 reads CASSYSRGISYNEQFF. In nucleotides, the CDR3 is TGTGCCAGCAGTTACTCGAGAGGGATATCTTACAATGAGCAGTTCTTC.

The V call is TRBV6-5, the J call TRBJ2-2; TRBD1 might be the D (6 bases). Germline assignment: CDR1 MNHEY and CDR2 SVGAGI. The CDR3 is made up of 14 amino acids. Trimming removed 5 bases at V and 4 bases at J, with 11 bases between. CDR3 region: CASSRNRATGELFF. In DNA form, the CDR3 reads TGTGCCAGCAGTCGCAACAGGGCCACCGGGGAGCTGTTTTTT.

The chain couples TRBV3-1 (or the pseudogene TRBV3-2) to TRBJ2-4, with D possibly being TRBD1 (7 bases). CDR1 is LGHDT and CDR2 is YNNKEL in the germline V gene (reference sequence). V lost 3 bases and J 0 bases, leaving 15 bases between the germline ends. The CDR3 has 17 amino acids. The CDR3 region has the DNA TGTGCCAGCAGCCACCCCAGGGGGGACCTAGCCAAAAACATTCAGTACTTC. Amino acid sequence: CASSHPRGDLAKNIQYF.

On this clone: Different DNA sequences within this sample yield the same CDR3. The rearrangement links TRBV5-6 to TRBJ1-2, with 9 bases that match TRBD1. The germline V gene encodes CDR1 SGHDT and CDR2 YYEEEE. The length of the CDR3 is 14 residues. The junction had 1 base not matched to a gene; V was cut back by 2 bases and J by 2 bases. CDR3 residues: CASSLDRGNYGYTF. The CDR3 region has the DNA TGTGCCAGCAGCTTAGACAGGGGGAACTATGGCTACACCTTC.

The chain joins TRBV4-1 to TRBJ1-1; D gene uncertain. The length of the CDR3 is 18 residues. V lost 1 base and J lost 6, with 24 bases in between. Germline CDR1 and CDR2: MGHRA and YSYEKL. CDR3 DNA sequence: TGCGCCAGCAGCCAAGCGTTAAGTATGGAGGGATTGTGGGCTGAAGCTTTCTTT. It codes for CASSQALSMEGLWAEAFF.

This sequence joins TRBV5-1 and TRBJ1-1; D is unclear. Germline V gives CDR1 SGHRS, CDR2 YFSETQ. V lost 2 bases and J 1 base, leaving 6 bases between the germline ends. The CDR3 sequence is 13 residues long. The CDR3 region has the DNA TGCGCCAGCAGCTTTTCGGCGAACACTGAAGCTTTCTTT. It translates to CASSFSANTEAFF. The full variable domain, in which reference TRBV5-1 and TRBJ1-1 provide the parts outside the CDR3, is KAGVTQTPRYLIKTRGQQVTLSCSPISGHRSVSWYQQTPGQGLQFLFEYFSETQRNKGNFPGRFSGRQFSNSRSEMNVSTLELGDSALYLCASSFSANTEAFFGQGTRLTVV.

This clone was found once. The chain is built from TRBV4-1 and TRBJ2-2; D possibly matches TRBD1 or TRBD2 (6 bases each). The V gene's germline CDR1 is MGHRA and CDR2 YSYEKL. This CDR3 has 15 amino acids. V lost 1 base, J lost 2 bases, and 8 bases lay in between. In DNA form, the CDR3 reads TGCGCCAGCAGCCAAGTCGGGGGCAACACCGGGGAGCTGTTTTTT. Translation gives CASSQVGGNTGELFF.

V gene TRBV30 combines with J gene TRBJ2-6; the D is unclear. The germline V and J ends were trimmed by 7 bases and 0 bases, with 7 bases remaining between them. Germline CDR1 is GTSNPN and CDR2 is SVGIG (reference sequence). The CDR3 covers 13 residues. In nucleotides, the CDR3 is TGTGCCTATTCCTACTCTGGGGCCAACGTCCTGACTTTC. Protein sequence: CAYSYSGANVLTF. Supplemented by reference TRBV30 and TRBJ2-6, the full variable domain reads SQTIHQWPATLVQPVGSPLSLECTVEGTSNPNLYWYRQAAGRGLQLLFYSVGIGQISSEVPQNLSASRPQDRQFILSSKKLLLSDSGFYLCAYSYSGANVLTFGAGSRLTVL.

The genes are TRBV5-1 and TRBJ2-2; possible D gene TRBD1, 7 bases. CDR1 and CDR2 (germline): SGHRS, YFSETQ. The V end lost 4 bases, the J end lost 6 bases, and 16 bases lay between the germline ends. CDR3 length equals 15 residues. CDR3 DNA sequence: TGCGCCAGCAGCCCCCAGGAGGGGGCGCCCGGGGAGCTGTTTTTT. Translating gives CASSPQEGAPGELFF.

The V gene is TRBV7-9, the J gene TRBJ1-2; D may be TRBD1 (5 bases). The ends were cut back, 5 bases at V and 5 bases at J, with 18 bases in the middle. CDR1 SEHNR and CDR2 FQNEAQ come from the germline V gene (reference sequence). The CDR3 contains 15 residues. The CDR3 spells CASSDGGTAPYGYTF. The DNA of the CDR3 is TGTGCCAGCAGCGACGGGGGGACCGCCCCTTATGGCTACACCTTC.

The J gene is TRBJ1-5, the V gene TRBV28; TRBD1 matches 12 bases. V was pared by 6 bases and J by 7 bases, with 7 bases of the junction left unmatched. CDR3 length: 15 residues. CDR1 and CDR2 from the germline V gene are MDHEN and SYDVKM. The CDR3 nucleotides are TGTGCCAGCAGCCTAGGGACAGGGGGCCTACAGCCCCAGCATTTT. It specifies CASSLGTGGLQPQHF.

The gene calls are TRBV27 and TRBJ2-5, with TRBD1 matching over 7 bases. This CDR3 is 14 amino acids long. Germline V CDR1 and CDR2: MNHEY, SMNVEV (reference sequence). V was pared by 10 bases and J by 2 bases, with 10 bases of the junction left unmatched. CDR3 nucleotides: TGTGCCACCCGACTACAGGGGACGCAAGAGACCCAGTACTTC. This encodes CATRLQGTQETQYF.

The rearrangement links TRBV6-5 to TRBJ2-5; D uncertain. V was pared by 3 bases and J by 5 bases, with 4 bases between. This CDR3 spans 11 amino acids. Germline V gene lookup returns CDR1 MNHEY and CDR2 SVGAGI. DNA for the CDR3: TGTGCCAGCAGTTATTCGGAGACCCAGTACTTC. The encoded protein is CASSYSETQYF.

This sequence joins TRBV19 and TRBJ1-2; D is unresolved. V was trimmed by 0 bases and J by 4 bases, leaving 12 bases between them. CDR3 size: 15 residues. Germline V gives CDR1 LNHDA, CDR2 SQIVND (reference sequence). The CDR3 loop reads CASSIDPGRAYGYTF. CDR3 bases: TGTGCCAGTAGTATAGATCCTGGCAGAGCCTATGGCTACACCTTC.

The V gene is TRBV18, the J gene TRBJ1-1; no firm D call. V was cut by 4 bases and J by 0 bases, with 12 bases left in between. The CDR3 contains 15 residues. In germline, CDR1 is KGHSH, CDR2 LQKENI. CDR3 residues: CASSLSQNLNTEAFF. The CDR3 nucleotides read TGTGCCAGCTCACTTTCACAGAATTTGAACACTGAAGCTTTCTTT. Complete variable domain (other parts from reference TRBV18 and TRBJ1-1): NAGVMQNPRHLVRRRGQEARLRCSPMKGHSHVYWYRQLPEEGLKFMVYLQKENIIDESGMPKERFSAEFPKEGPSILRIQQVVRGDSAAYFCASSLSQNLNTEAFFGQGTRLTVV.

The V and J genes are TRBV3-1 (or the pseudogene TRBV3-2) and TRBJ2-3, with D possibly being TRBD2 (6 bases). V lost 4 bases to trimming and J lost 4 bases, with 24 bases between them. Germline V gives CDR1 LGHDT, CDR2 YNNKEL (reference sequence). The CDR3 spans 18 residues. CDR3: CASSPHTSGDWSADTQYF. CDR3 DNA: TGTGCCAGCAGCCCCCATACCTCGGGGGATTGGAGCGCAGATACGCAGTATTTT.

The rearrangement links TRBV19 to TRBJ2-1; 7 bases are a match to TRBD1. This CDR3 has 15 residues. From germline, CDR1 is LNHDA and CDR2 SQIVND (reference sequence). Trimming took 7 bases from V and 6 from J; bases not matched to a gene: 12. The CDR3 loop reads CASKTQGVGLNEQFF. The CDR3 DNA sequence: TGTGCCAGTAAAACCCAGGGGGTAGGGCTCAATGAGCAGTTCTTC.

The chain joins TRBV11-3 to TRBJ2-2; tentatively, D is TRBD2 (6 bases). Trimming took off 5 bases at V and 0 bases at J, with 13 bases between the two ends. The CDR3 is 16 amino acids. Germline V gives CDR1 SGHNT, CDR2 YENEEA. This chain's CDR3 is CASSPGDGSNTGELFF. CDR3 DNA sequence: TGTGCCAGCAGCCCGGGGGACGGATCGAACACCGGGGAGCTGTTTTTT.

This clone showed up just a few times. CDR3 loop: CASSVGLSNQPQHF. The CDR3 coding sequence is TGTGCCAGCAGCGTAGGACTGAGCAATCAGCCCCAGCATTTT. This chain connects TRBV9 to TRBJ1-5; D gene ambiguous. The CDR3 consists of 14 residues. CDR1 SGDLS and CDR2 YYNGEE come from the germline V gene. Between the trimmed V and J ends, which lost 0 bases and 1 base, there was a span of 5 bases.

V and J are TRBV27 and TRBJ1-2; D may be TRBD1 (5 bases). The CDR3 covers 12 residues. V gave up 6 bases and J gave up 7 bases, with 12 bases separating them. The germline gives CDR1 MNHEY, CDR2 SMNVEV (reference sequence). In DNA, the CDR3 is TGTGCCAGCAGAAACCAGGGTTTTGGCTACACCTTC. The encoded protein is CASRNQGFGYTF.

The chain links TRBV20-1 to TRBJ1-1, with D uncertain. The length of the CDR3 is 13 residues. Trimming cost V 3 bases and J 0 bases, with 8 bases left between them. Per germline, CDR1 DFQATT and CDR2 SNEGSKA (reference sequence). Here the CDR3 DNA reads TGCAGTGCTAGTGAGGGCGTGAACACTGAAGCTTTCTTT. Residues: CSASEGVNTEAFF.

The chain joins TRBV28 to TRBJ1-1; D call uncertain. Germline lookup yields CDR1 MDHEN and CDR2 SYDVKM. The ends were cut back, 8 bases at V and 4 bases at J, with 8 bases in the middle. This CDR3 has 11 residues. In DNA form, the CDR3 reads TGTGCCAGCGTAGTGGCCACTGAAGCTTTCTTT. This codes for CASVVATEAFF.